These 4 T cell receptor beta chains were all obtained from the same sample, sequenced in a study of cytomegalovirus exposure and HLA in healthy donors (TCRdb year 2017). Library construction relied on the immunoSEQ multiplex PCR assay. For the multiplex PCR, a mixture combining 60 forward primers for TCR Vbeta segments and 13 reverse primers for TCR Jbeta segments was used. Held by TCRdb, this immuneACCESS table contains in-frame sequences only and omits some clones. Under half of the omission traces to an unresolved V gene where checked; the cause of the rest is unknown. Counted in this sample were about 160,000 clones; approximately 79% of them appeared once. The ten largest clones add up to about 7% of the sample. Sequenced: PBMCs. These receptor sequences come from a man aged 35 to 55 in good health and CMV-seropositive.

This clone was recorded a few times. The chain links TRBV18 to TRBJ1-5; D possibly corresponds to TRBD1 (5 bases). Germline CDR1 is KGHSH and CDR2 is LQKENI. V was clipped by 3 bases and J by 7 bases, with 10 bases between them. CDR3 length equals 13 residues. The DNA for the CDR3 is TGTGCCAGCTCACCCGGCAGGGAACAGCCCCAGCATTTT. This codes for CASSPGREQPQHF.

This clone has just a few counts. The chain joins TRBV10-2 to TRBJ2-5; 11 bases map to TRBD2. CDR3 size: 15 residues. Germline CDR1 is WSHSY and CDR2 is SAAADI. V shed 3 bases and J 4 bases; nucleotides not matched to a gene: 4. DNA for the CDR3: TGCGCCAGCAGTGACTTCGGACTAGCGGGAGAGACCCAGTACTTC. Translation: CASSDFGLAGETQYF.

The rearrangement joins TRBV5-1 to TRBJ1-3, with 9 positions matching TRBD1. The V gene's germline CDR1 is SGHRS and CDR2 YFSETQ. V gave up 0 bases and J gave up 0 bases; unmatched junction bases: 1. The CDR3 runs to 16 residues. This CDR3 is CASSLGQGGSGNTIYF. The CDR3 coding sequence is TGCGCCAGCAGCTTGGGACAGGGGGGCTCTGGAAACACCATATATTTT.

This clone showed up just once. The genes are TRBV27 and TRBJ2-7; the D gene is possibly TRBD1 (5 bases). This CDR3 region has 16 residues. Germline V gives CDR1 MNHEY, CDR2 SMNVEV (reference sequence). Trimming removed 6 bases at V and 4 bases at J, with 22 bases between. CDR3 amino acids: CASSLFMTAPRYEQYF. DNA of the CDR3: TGTGCCAGCAGCCTATTTATGACAGCTCCCAGGTACGAGCAGTACTTC.